Below, 21 T cell receptor beta chains from the same sample are listed, as sequenced in a study of T cell responses to AZD1222 COVID-19 vaccine. The repertoire was sequenced with immunoSEQ multiplex PCR; TCRdb's copy has only in-frame clones and lacks some. Among approximately 150,000 clones listed, around 92% were seen once. Sequencing used peripheral blood, obtained on day 0 of AZD1222 vaccination. The receptors originated from an adult in good health.

The chain carries TRBV27 and TRBJ1-2; D is undetermined. CDR3 length: 13 amino acids. The germline CDR1 and CDR2 sequences are MNHEY and SMNVEV (reference sequence). V gave up 4 bases and J gave up 2 bases, with 8 bases separating them. This CDR3 reads CASSSTPNYGYTF. The CDR3 DNA follows: TGTGCCAGCAGTTCCACCCCCAACTATGGCTACACCTTC.

A few counts support this clone. CDR3 nucleotide sequence: TGTGCCTGGAGTGTATCAAGGACACCGCCTAATTATAATTCACCCCTCCACTTT. Translation gives CAWSVSRTPPNYNSPLHF. The rearrangement links TRBV30 to TRBJ1-6; a possible D gene is TRBD1 (5 bases). The CDR3 consists of 18 residues. V was clipped by 0 bases and J by 4 bases, with 19 bases between them. The V gene's germline CDR1 is GTSNPN and CDR2 SVGIG (reference sequence). Supplemented by reference TRBV30 and TRBJ1-6, the full variable domain reads SQTIHQWPATLVQPVGSPLSLECTVEGTSNPNLYWYRQAAGRGLQLLFYSVGIGQISSEVPQNLSASRPQDRQFILSSKKLLLSDSGFYLCAWSVSRTPPNYNSPLHFGNGTRLTVT.

This clone was counted once. DNA of the CDR3: TGTGCCAGCAGCTTGACGGTCCGCACTGAAGCTTTCTTT. This encodes CASSLTVRTEAFF. V usage is TRBV5-5 and J usage is TRBJ1-1, with D hard to call. Germline V gene data show CDR1 as SGHKS and CDR2 as YYEKEE (reference sequence). The V end lost 1 base, the J end lost 4 bases, and 8 bases lay between the germline ends. The CDR3 loop spans 13 amino acids.

V and J are TRBV19 and TRBJ1-2; D is uncertain. With 1 base removed from V and 1 base from J, the gap between germline ends came to 13 bases. CDR3 length equals 16 residues. Germline CDR1 is LNHDA and CDR2 is SQIVND (reference sequence). CDR3 nucleotides: TGTGCCAGTAGTATAGTTGGGGTAGGGCGTAACTATGGCTACACCTTC. Encoded protein: CASSIVGVGRNYGYTF.

This clone was picked up one time. V usage is TRBV6-5 and J usage is TRBJ2-7; 9 nucleotides match TRBD1. The trim removed 3 bases at V and 3 bases at J, leaving 6 bases unmatched. The germline V gene encodes CDR1 MNHEY and CDR2 SVGAGI. CDR3 size: 15 residues. CDR3 region: CASSYAGTGLYEQYF. The CDR3 DNA sequence: TGTGCCAGCAGTTATGCCGGGACAGGGCTCTACGAGCAGTACTTC.

This rearrangement joins TRBV27 to TRBJ1-6; perhaps TRBD1 as D (6 bases). The V and J ends lost 5 bases and 6 bases respectively, with 20 bases between them. Germline V gives CDR1 MNHEY, CDR2 SMNVEV (reference sequence). This CDR3 region has 17 residues. The CDR3 is CASSLNRIRGINSPLHF. The CDR3 DNA sequence: TGTGCCAGCAGTCTCAACCGCATCAGGGGAATTAATTCACCCCTCCACTTT.

This clone has only a few counts. J is TRBJ1-6 and V is TRBV9, with TRBD1 matching 9 bases. The germline V gene encodes CDR1 SGDLS and CDR2 YYNGEE. The J segment lost 3 bases and the V segment lost 6 bases, leaving 7 bases of the junction unmatched. The length of the CDR3 is 16 residues. CDR3: CASTPRGQGYNSPLHF. The CDR3 region has the DNA TGTGCCAGCACCCCACGGGGACAGGGCTATAATTCACCCCTCCACTTT.

The rearrangement links TRBV7-2 to TRBJ2-1, with no clear D. The ends were cut back, 6 bases at V and 8 bases at J, with 11 bases in the middle. Per germline, CDR1 SGHTA and CDR2 FQGNSA. This CDR3 comprises 12 residues. CDR3 sequence (DNA): TGTGCCAGCAGACGCTTGACCGATGAGCAGTTCTTC. Its protein product is CASRRLTDEQFF. Drawing the rest from reference TRBV7-2 and TRBJ2-1, the complete variable domain is GAGVSQSPSNKVTEKGKDVELRCDPISGHTALYWYRQSLGQGLEFLIYFQGNSAPDKSGLPSDRFSAERTGGSVSTLTIQRTQQEDSAVYLCASRRLTDEQFFGPGTRLTVL.

The chain couples TRBV4-1 to TRBJ2-1; 8 bases align to TRBD2. Germline V gene data show CDR1 as MGHRA and CDR2 as YSYEKL. Trimming took 2 bases from V and 1 from J; bases not matched to a gene: 16. There are 20 residues in the CDR3. The CDR3 sequence: CASSQPGIGGDQTSYNEQFF. CDR3 in DNA: TGCGCCAGCAGCCAACCCGGGATCGGGGGGGACCAAACGTCCTACAATGAGCAGTTCTTC.

The rearrangement joins TRBV5-1 to TRBJ2-1, with D tentatively TRBD2 (6 bases). The CDR3 sequence is 15 residues long. Trimming left V 0 bases short and J 10 bases short, with 17 bases between. CDR1 SGHRS and CDR2 YFSETQ come from the germline V gene. Here the CDR3 reads CASSLGGGTGGEQFF. CDR3 nucleotide sequence: TGCGCCAGCAGCTTGGGTGGCGGGACCGGTGGGGAGCAGTTCTTC. Full variable domain (outside the CDR3, taken from reference TRBV5-1 and TRBJ2-1): KAGVTQTPRYLIKTRGQQVTLSCSPISGHRSVSWYQQTPGQGLQFLFEYFSETQRNKGNFPGRFSGRQFSNSRSEMNVSTLELGDSALYLCASSLGGGTGGEQFFGPGTRLTVL.

The chain joins TRBV28 to TRBJ1-1, with TRBD1 as a possible D gene (5 bases). V was pared by 5 bases and J by 5 bases, with 12 bases between. Germline values: CDR1 MDHEN, CDR2 SYDVKM. The length of the CDR3 is 13 residues. The DNA of the CDR3 is TGTGCCAGCAGTACCCTTGGGGGGACTGAAGCTTTCTTT. It codes for CASSTLGGTEAFF.

The V and J genes are TRBV2 and TRBJ2-7; TRBD1 matches at 9 bases. This CDR3 region has 15 residues. V lost 5 bases, J lost 2 bases, and 7 bases stayed unmatched. CDR1 SNHLY and CDR2 FYNNEI come from the germline V gene. This chain's CDR3 is CASSLSGTGTYEQYF. DNA for the CDR3: TGTGCCAGCAGTCTATCCGGGACAGGGACCTACGAGCAGTACTTC. Filled out from reference TRBV2 and TRBJ2-7, the complete variable domain reads EPEVTQTPSHQVTQMGQEVILRCVPISNHLYFYWYRQILGQKVEFLVSFYNNEISEKSEIFDDQFSVERPDGSNFTLKIRSTKLEDSAMYFCASSLSGTGTYEQYFGPGTRLTVT.

The CDR3 is CASSIQGYNSPLHF. The CDR3 DNA sequence: TGTGCCAGCAGCATACAGGGGTATAATTCACCCCTCCACTTT. The chain links TRBV11-2 to TRBJ1-6, with 7 positions matching TRBD1. The CDR3 loop spans 14 amino acids. J lost 4 bases, V lost 5 bases, and 2 bases had no gene match. CDR1 and CDR2 (germline): SGHAT, FQNNGV.

The V and J genes are TRBV10-3 and TRBJ1-2; D remains ambiguous. V lost 2 bases and J lost 1, with 11 bases in between. The CDR3 is 15 amino acids. Germline V gene lookup returns CDR1 ENHRY and CDR2 SYGVKD. The CDR3 DNA follows: TGTGCCATCAGTGAGCCGCAACATGGTAACTATGGCTACACCTTC. Encoded protein: CAISEPQHGNYGYTF.

The CDR3 sequence is CASSLGQNQPQHF. The CDR3 DNA is TGTGCCAGCAGTTTAGGACAGAATCAGCCCCAGCATTTT. The genes are TRBV12-3 or TRBV12-4 and TRBJ1-5, with D tentatively TRBD1 (5 bases). Trimming took off 1 base at V and 4 bases at J, with 5 bases between the two ends. The CDR3 length is 13 residues.

The gene calls are TRBV7-9 and TRBJ2-7; D uncertain. The CDR3 totals 11 residues. CDR1 and CDR2 from the germline V gene are SEHNR and FQNEAQ (reference sequence). V was cut by 2 bases and J by 5 bases, with 4 bases left in between. CDR3 coding DNA: TGTGCCAGCAGCTTATACGACGAGCAGTACTTC. This encodes CASSLYDEQYF.

The rearrangement links TRBV2 to TRBJ1-4, with D tentatively TRBD1 (5 bases). This CDR3 region has 15 residues. Germline V gene data show CDR1 as SNHLY and CDR2 as FYNNEI. The V and J ends lost 6 bases and 8 bases respectively, with 19 bases between them. The DNA of the CDR3 is TGTGCCAGCAGATGGGTTGGGACTTCTTACGAAAAACTGTTTTTT. Translated, it gives CASRWVGTSYEKLFF.

The chain joins TRBV28 to TRBJ1-3; D perhaps matches TRBD1 (5 bases). Germline V gene data show CDR1 as MDHEN and CDR2 as SYDVKM. Trimming stripped 2 bases from V and 0 bases from J, with 11 bases between. The CDR3 runs 16 residues. The CDR3 nucleotides are TGTGCCAGCAGTTTACTCCCCCAGGGCTCTGGAAACACCATATATTTT. This translates into CASSLLPQGSGNTIYF.

The chain carries TRBV6-6 and TRBJ2-7; TRBD2 might be the D (7 bases). The germline gives CDR1 MNHNY, CDR2 SVGAGI (reference sequence). This CDR3 contains 16 residues. Trimming removed 7 bases at V and 2 bases at J, with 21 bases between. CDR3 region: CASTGGWGDIPYEQYF. The CDR3 DNA sequence: TGTGCCAGCACGGGGGGATGGGGGGACATACCCTACGAGCAGTACTTC.

This clone has a single count. This chain joins TRBV9 and TRBJ1-1, with TRBD1 identical over 8 bases. V shed 4 bases and J 4 bases; nucleotides not matched to a gene: 9. The CDR3 is made up of 15 amino acids. Germline assignment: CDR1 SGDLS and CDR2 YYNGEE. Here the CDR3 DNA reads TGTGCCAGCAGCCTACACTCAGGACAGGGCACTGAAGCTTTCTTT. Its protein is CASSLHSGQGTEAFF.

Concerning this clone itself: Other DNA sequences in the sample encode the same CDR3. J is TRBJ1-3 and V is TRBV5-1, with D tentatively TRBD1 (6 bases). The CDR3 extends over 13 amino acids. The ends were cut back, 4 bases at V and 4 bases at J, with 9 bases in the middle. Germline CDR1 SGHRS, CDR2 YFSETQ. The chain's CDR3 is CASSPGTGNTIYF. CDR3 DNA: TGCGCCAGCAGCCCCGGGACAGGAAACACCATATATTTT.